This entry concerns a single TCR beta chain. Source study methods: Researchers report that nucleated cell counts were estimated from reference gene primer amplification. TCRdb's table, derived via immunoSEQ multiplex PCR, lists solely in-frame clones and lacks some. From that table come the V and J calls and clone size; the DNA was used to work out D and trimming. The sample has 88,000 or so clones; about 85% are singletons. The sample originates from a study of blood T cell repertoires in COVID-19. For the study at large: From the United States, Italy and Spain came samples of acute and convalescent COVID-19. From T cells, B-cell-depleted T cells, or PBMCs came the material, which was cDNA or gDNA.

Trimming shortened V by 8 bases and J by 4 bases, and 17 bases separated the two germline ends. Germline assignment: CDR1 LGHDT and CDR2 YNNKEL (reference sequence). The CDR3 is made up of 14 amino acids. The sequenced material came from peripheral blood. The V call is TRBV3-1 (or the pseudogene TRBV3-2), the J call TRBJ1-2; the D gene is possibly TRBD1 (6 bases). This receptor was identified in a man in his sixties with acute or convalescent COVID-19. In DNA, the CDR3 is TGTGCCAGCGGCGAGGGGGGGCACTCCTATGGCTACACCTTC. It yields the protein CASGEGGHSYGYTF.